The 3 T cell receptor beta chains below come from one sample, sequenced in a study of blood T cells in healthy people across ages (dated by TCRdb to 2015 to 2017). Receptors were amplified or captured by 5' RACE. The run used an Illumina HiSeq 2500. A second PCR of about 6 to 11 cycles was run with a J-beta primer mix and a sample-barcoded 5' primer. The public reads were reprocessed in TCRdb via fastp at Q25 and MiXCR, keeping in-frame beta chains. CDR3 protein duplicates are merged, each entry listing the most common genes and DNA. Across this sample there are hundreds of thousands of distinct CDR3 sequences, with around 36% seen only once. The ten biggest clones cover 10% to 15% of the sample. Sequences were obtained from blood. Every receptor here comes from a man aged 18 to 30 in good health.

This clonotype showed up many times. CDR3: CASSFPLTDTQYF. The CDR3 bases are TGTGCCAGCAGCTTCCCTCTCACAGATACGCAGTATTTT. The chain links TRBV7-6 to TRBJ2-3; D gene ambiguous. The V end was cut by 3 bases, the J end by 2 bases, with 6 bases between. Looked up from germline, CDR1 is SGHVS and CDR2 is FNYEAQ. The CDR3 is made up of 13 amino acids.

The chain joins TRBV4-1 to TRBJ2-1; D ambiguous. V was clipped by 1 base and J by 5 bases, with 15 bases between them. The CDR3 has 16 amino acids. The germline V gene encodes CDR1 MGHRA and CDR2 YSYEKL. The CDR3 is CASSQVSRSQNNEQFF. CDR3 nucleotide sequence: TGCGCCAGCAGCCAAGTGAGTCGAAGCCAAAACAATGAGCAGTTCTTC.

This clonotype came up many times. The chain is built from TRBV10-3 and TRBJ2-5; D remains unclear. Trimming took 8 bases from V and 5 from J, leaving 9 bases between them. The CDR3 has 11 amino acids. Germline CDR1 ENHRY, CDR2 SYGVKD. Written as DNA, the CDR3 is TGTGCCATCTCCCACGGGGAGACCCAGTACTTC. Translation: CAISHGETQYF.